A selection of T cell receptor beta chains follows, all from one sample in a study of T cell repertoires in cytomegalovirus infection. TCRdb reprocessed the reads with MiXCR, giving one entry per CDR3 protein. Counted here are 900,000 to 950,000 distinct CDR3 sequences, approximately 31% occurring once; the ten biggest clones make up 13%. Their cognate antigens are unknown. Sequences were derived from cultured CD8+ T cells from PBMCs, sampled from culture after CMV antigen stimulation. These TCRs come from a human donor in good health (CMV status not recorded). Some clones in this sample may be carry-over from other donors' samples. Each CDR3 is given with its conserved first and last residue. A D gene is named only where the DNA matches it firmly. Size is stated for part of the rows, as once, few or many counts, or as a class when the clone is expanded.

clone_size	cdr3_length	v_call	j_call	d_call	cdr3_nt	cdr3_aa
many	18	TRBV7-2	TRBJ2-5	TRBD2	TGTGCCAGCAGCTCTCCCGCTCCTTTGACTAGCGGGGAGGAGACCCAGTACTTC	CASSSPAPLTSGEETQYF
.	15	TRBV11-1	TRBJ1-5	.	TGTGCCAGCAGCCGGGGCGATGGATTCAATCAGCCCCAGCATTTT	CASSRGDGFNQPQHF
.	14	TRBV12-3/TRBV12-4	TRBJ1-1	.	TGTGCCAGCAGCATGCGGGGGCTACGATTTGAAGCTTTCTTT	CASSMRGLRFEAFF
few	12	TRBV6-6	TRBJ1-1	.	TGTGCCAGCAGTCCCCTAGACACTGAAGCTTTCTTT	CASSPLDTEAFF
many	16	TRBV7-8	TRBJ2-4	.	TGTGCCAGCAGTCTATCCGGACGTTTAGCCAAAAACATTCAGTACTTC	CASSLSGRLAKNIQYF
few	17	TRBV6-2/TRBV6-3	TRBJ2-1	.	TGTGCCAGCAGTTTGTGGGAGAGCCCGGGGCCCGGGAGTGAGCAGTTCTTC	CASSLWESPGPGSEQFF
.	13	TRBV27	TRBJ1-2	.	TGTGCCGCCGGGGGAGCTTCGCACTATGGCTACACCTTC	CAAGGASHYGYTF
.	15	TRBV28	TRBJ1-3	.	TGTGCCAGCAGTTTGGCTAAGAGCTCTGGAAACACCATATATTTT	CASSLAKSSGNTIYF
.	13	TRBV6-1	TRBJ2-7	TRBD1	TGTGCCAGCAGTGAAGCGCTTTTCGACAGGGAGTACTTC	CASSEALFDREYF
.	13	TRBV6-1	TRBJ2-5	.	TGTGCCAGCAGCCCGGACGTAGGAGAGACCCAGTACTTC	CASSPDVGETQYF
few	11	TRBV29-1	TRBJ1-2	.	TGCAGCGTTCCCGGGTTCTATGGCTACACCTTC	CSVPGFYGYTF
.	13	TRBV20-1	TRBJ1-2	TRBD1	TGCAGTGCCCGAGCTGACAGGGGGGATGGCTACACCTTC	CSARADRGDGYTF
few	14	TRBV12-5	TRBJ1-2	.	TGTGCTAGTGGTGAAATGGTGGGTGGGTATGGCTACACCTTC	CASGEMVGGYGYTF
.	17	TRBV4-1	TRBJ2-3	.	TGCGCCAGCAGCCTCGCGGGACAGTGGCCTCGGACAGATACGCAGTATTTT	CASSLAGQWPRTDTQYF
.	15	TRBV14	TRBJ2-2	TRBD1	TGTGCCAGCAGCCATTACAGGGGGCGCGCCGGGGAGCTGTTTTTT	CASSHYRGRAGELFF
.	13	TRBV12-3/TRBV12-4	TRBJ1-5	.	TGTGCCAGCAAAGACAGTAGCAATCAGCCCCAGCATTTT	CASKDSSNQPQHF
.	14	TRBV27	TRBJ2-2	.	TGTGCCAGCGGGAACCCGACAGGCCGCGGGGAGCTGTTTTTT	CASGNPTGRGELFF
.	15	TRBV5-5	TRBJ1-2	TRBD1	TGTGCCAGCAGCTTGAGACAGGGTTTTAACTATGGCTACACCTTC	CASSLRQGFNYGYTF
.	14	TRBV7-6	TRBJ2-5	.	TGTGTCAGCAGCTTAGTCGGCTATCAAGAGACCCAGTACTTC	CVSSLVGYQETQYF
.	18	TRBV14	TRBJ2-7	TRBD2	TGTGCCAGCAGCCAAGATAAGGTTAGCGGGGAACAGTCCTACGAGCAGTACTTC	CASSQDKVSGEQSYEQYF
many	16	TRBV5-1	TRBJ1-2	.	TGCGCCAGCAGCCCCCTTCCTTTAGGGAATAACTATGGCTACACCTTC	CASSPLPLGNNYGYTF
.	14	TRBV5-3	TRBJ2-5	.	TGTGCCAGCAGCTTACCTAGCTATGAGGAGACCCAGTACTTC	CASSLPSYEETQYF
.	15	TRBV6-1	TRBJ1-1	.	TGTGCCAGCAGTGAATATTTGGACAGGAACACTGAAGCTTTCTTT	CASSEYLDRNTEAFF
.	13	TRBV12-3/TRBV12-4	TRBJ2-2	.	TGTGCCAGCTGCCTAGCGAACACCGGGGAGCTGTTTTTT	CASCLANTGELFF
few	18	TRBV6-2/TRBV6-3	TRBJ2-2	TRBD2	TGTGCCAGCAGCCCACCCCGCGACCAGCGGGGGAACACCGGGGAGCTGTTTTTT	CASSPPRDQRGNTGELFF
.	13	TRBV27	TRBJ2-3	.	TGTGCCAGCAGTTACGGGACACCAGATACGCAGTATTTT	CASSYGTPDTQYF
once	16	TRBV5-1	TRBJ2-1	.	TGCGCCAGCAGCGGGGCGACAGGGGAGGGCCACAATGAGCAGTTCTTC	CASSGATGEGHNEQFF
many	12	TRBV3-1	TRBJ2-2	.	TGTGCCAGCAGCCCTGACTCCGGGGAGCTGTTTTTT	CASSPDSGELFF
.	15	TRBV28	TRBJ2-5	.	TGTGCCAGCAGATTACATTGGAGGGGGAAAGAGACCCAGTACTTC	CASRLHWRGKETQYF
few	15	TRBV10-3	TRBJ1-3	TRBD1	TGTGCCATCACCCTGACAGGGCCCTCTGGAAACACCATATATTTT	CAITLTGPSGNTIYF
.	14	TRBV19	TRBJ2-3	.	TGTGCCAGTAGTATGGTTAGGCCGACGGATACGCAGTATTTT	CASSMVRPTDTQYF
few	14	TRBV7-9	TRBJ2-5	TRBD1	TGTGCCAGCAGCACGTGGACAGGGGAGGAGACCCAGTACTTC	CASSTWTGEETQYF
few	15	TRBV19	TRBJ2-1	TRBD2	TGTGCCAGTACCTATAGGACTAGCGGTTTGGATGAGCAGTTCTTC	CASTYRTSGLDEQFF
.	11	TRBV20-1	TRBJ2-1	.	TGCAGTGCTACCCCCGGGAATGAGCAGTTCTTC	CSATPGNEQFF
many	15	TRBV12-3/TRBV12-4	TRBJ1-5	TRBD1	TGTGCCAGCCGGGGACAGGAGTATAGCAATCAGCCCCAGCATTTT	CASRGQEYSNQPQHF
.	14	TRBV5-1	TRBJ2-5	.	TGCGCCAGCAGCGAAGACGGACTACAAGAGACCCAGTACTTC	CASSEDGLQETQYF
.	13	TRBV19	TRBJ1-2	.	TGTGCCAGTAGTATCTCGGACAACTATGGCTACACCTTC	CASSISDNYGYTF
.	16	TRBV3-1	TRBJ2-5	.	TGTGCCAGCAGCCCACCCCGGACTTCCTTCCAAGAGACCCAGTACTTC	CASSPPRTSFQETQYF
once	16	TRBV9	TRBJ2-3	TRBD2	TGTGCCAGCAGCGTAGCAAGGGCGGGGGGAGCAGATACGCAGTATTTT	CASSVARAGGADTQYF
.	15	TRBV5-6	TRBJ2-7	TRBD2	TGTGCCAGCCGGGTCCGGGGGGGATCCCCCTACGAGCAGTACTTC	CASRVRGGSPYEQYF
many	16	TRBV4-1	TRBJ2-5	.	TGCGCCAGCAGCCAAGAGATAGGGCTGGTCCAAGAGACCCAGTACTTC	CASSQEIGLVQETQYF
few	14	TRBV6-6	TRBJ1-1	.	TGTGCCAGCAGTTACACGAGTCGGAACACTGAAGCTTTCTTT	CASSYTSRNTEAFF
.	17	TRBV20-1	TRBJ2-1	TRBD2	TGCAGTGCTAGAGGCAGGACTAGCGGGGGGCCTTACAATGAGCAGTTCTTC	CSARGRTSGGPYNEQFF
few	17	TRBV12-5	TRBJ2-3	TRBD1	TGTGCTAGTGGTTTAAACATCGGGACAGAGCATTCAGATACGCAGTATTTT	CASGLNIGTEHSDTQYF
many	14	TRBV24-1	TRBJ1-5	.	TGTGCCACCAGTGGCTCCTTTAGCAATCAGCCCCAGCATTTT	CATSGSFSNQPQHF
once	16	TRBV7-6	TRBJ2-7	TRBD1	TGTGCCAGCAGTTTCCGGACAGGGGGCTTCCCCTACGAGCAGTACTTC	CASSFRTGGFPYEQYF
few	14	TRBV6-1	TRBJ1-5	.	TGTGCCAGCAGGGACACCTATAGCAATCAGCCCCAGCATTTT	CASRDTYSNQPQHF
.	14	TRBV27	TRBJ1-2	.	TGTGCCAGCAGTCGGGACTGGCCCGACTATGGCTACACCTTC	CASSRDWPDYGYTF
.	12	TRBV12-3/TRBV12-4	TRBJ1-2	.	TGTGCCAGCAGTTTTGCCAGGGGTGACTACACCTTC	CASSFARGDYTF
.	14	TRBV4-2	TRBJ2-7	.	TGTGCCAGCAGCCAAGATTGGGGGCTCTACGAGCAGTACTTC	CASSQDWGLYEQYF
.	16	TRBV7-6	TRBJ2-6	.	TGTGCCAGCAGCTCTTCCAGGCTCTCTGGGGCCAACGTCCTGACTTTC	CASSSSRLSGANVLTF
many	15	TRBV7-9	TRBJ2-1	TRBD2	TGTGCCAGCCCGGATAGCGGGGGCTACCGCTTTGAGCAGTTCTTC	CASPDSGGYRFEQFF
.	16	TRBV6-1	TRBJ2-1	.	TGTGCCAGCAGTGAAAGAATACAGAGCTCCTACAATGAGCAGTTCTTC	CASSERIQSSYNEQFF
.	15	TRBV12-3/TRBV12-4	TRBJ1-2	.	TGTGCCAGCTGTCACGGCCTTCAGGAGAACTATGGCTACACCTTC	CASCHGLQENYGYTF
few	14	TRBV12-3/TRBV12-4	TRBJ1-2	TRBD1	TGTGCCAGCAGTAGGACAGGGTTGGACTATGGCTACACCTTC	CASSRTGLDYGYTF
.	16	TRBV11-2	TRBJ2-3	.	TGTGCCAGCAGCTTTCGGGGGAGGTCTAGCACAGATACGCAGTATTTT	CASSFRGRSSTDTQYF
.	13	TRBV6-1	TRBJ1-1	.	TGTGCCAGCACCTTGGGGGCATACACTGAAGCTTTCTTT	CASTLGAYTEAFF
.	14	TRBV12-3/TRBV12-4	TRBJ1-1	TRBD1	TGTGCCAGCACCAAGACAGGGGATGGCCCTGAAGCTTTCTTT	CASTKTGDGPEAFF
few	14	TRBV27	TRBJ1-5	TRBD1	TGTGCCAGCAGTCCACAGGGGGTGAGTCAGCCCCAGCATTTT	CASSPQGVSQPQHF
.	16	TRBV28	TRBJ1-6	.	TGTGCCAGCAGTTTATTTACAAGCCTGAAGGATTCACCCCTCCACTTT	CASSLFTSLKDSPLHF